The rows below give T cell receptor beta chains drawn from one sample of a study of T-cell memory formation after mild COVID-19. TCRdb re-called the 5' RACE reads with MiXCR, one entry per CDR3 protein. This sample has over 350,000 distinct CDR3 sequences, with 24% found just once. Material for sequencing was PBMCs or a T cell subset sorted from them (not recorded which). These receptors were collected from an adult woman who had mild COVID-19 (a few samples of this study predate the infection). Cell type and time point are not known. The CDR3 runs from the conserved cysteine through the conserved F or W. A D gene is named only where the DNA matches it firmly. Only part of the rows carry a size: once, few, many, or a class if the clone is expanded.

d_gene	abundance	j_gene	v_gene	CDR3nt	CDR3aa
NA	few	TRBJ2-5	TRBV11-3	TGTGCCAGCAGCCCAGGGACGGCGGCTAGGAGTGGAGAGACCCAGTACTTC	CASSPGTAARSGETQYF
NA	NA	TRBJ1-5	TRBV5-6	TGTGCCAGCAGCCTTGGCGGGGGGTATAGCAATCAGCCCCAGCATTTT	CASSLGGGYSNQPQHF
TRBD2	few	TRBJ2-1	TRBV5-6	TGTGCCAGCAGCCACGAGCGGGGGGGATACAATGAGCAGTTCTTC	CASSHERGGYNEQFF
NA	NA	TRBJ2-2	TRBV11-2	TGTGCCAGCAGCGCACTAGTCCCCGGGGAGCTGTTTTTT	CASSALVPGELFF
NA	NA	TRBJ2-2	TRBV20-1	TGCAGTGCTAGGTCCCCGAACACCGGGGAGCTGTTTTTT	CSARSPNTGELFF
NA	NA	TRBJ2-5	TRBV11-2	TGTGCCAGCAGTTGGGAACTAGCTCAAGAGACCCAGTACTTC	CASSWELAQETQYF
NA	few	TRBJ2-1	TRBV29-1	TGCAGCGTCAAGGGCAGGGCTACATACAATGAGCAGTTCTTC	CSVKGRATYNEQFF
TRBD2	many	TRBJ2-5	TRBV5-6	TGTGCCAGCAGCTTGGTAGCGGGGGGTCGAGAGACCCAGTACTTC	CASSLVAGGRETQYF
TRBD2	NA	TRBJ2-7	TRBV3-1	TGTGCCAGCAGCCAAGACGGCGGGAGGGCCGGGAAGCAGCAGTACTTC	CASSQDGGRAGKQQYF
TRBD2	many	TRBJ2-5	TRBV12-3/TRBV12-4	TGTGCCAGCACCTTGGGGGGGACTAGCGGGAGAAGAGGAGAGACCCAGTACTTC	CASTLGGTSGRRGETQYF
NA	few	TRBJ2-1	TRBV12-3/TRBV12-4	TGTGCCAGCAGTTTAGGGGGCGTGGGTGAGCAGTTCTTC	CASSLGGVGEQFF
TRBD1	few	TRBJ2-3	TRBV7-9	TGTGCCAGCAGCTTAAATCAGGGGGCAATGACAGATACGCAGTATTTT	CASSLNQGAMTDTQYF
NA	NA	TRBJ1-2	TRBV12-3/TRBV12-4	TGTGCCAGCAGTTTCGGGCCTCAGGGAGGCTACACCTTC	CASSFGPQGGYTF
NA	NA	TRBJ1-1	TRBV2	TGTGCCAGCATAGAGGGTTGGGAAGCTTTCTTT	CASIEGWEAFF
NA	few	TRBJ1-5	TRBV29-1	TGCAGCGTTGGGGAAGCAAATCAGCCCCAGCATTTT	CSVGEANQPQHF
TRBD2	NA	TRBJ2-1	TRBV5-1	TGCGCCAGCAGTTTGACTAGCGGGATGAATGAGCAGTTCTTC	CASSLTSGMNEQFF
TRBD2	many	TRBJ2-1	TRBV5-1	TGCGCCAGCAGCTTGGGGGGCGGGAGCTCCTACAATGAGCAGTTCTTC	CASSLGGGSSYNEQFF
NA	few	TRBJ2-2	TRBV29-1	TGCAGCGTTGTAGTAGTAGCTTTGTCTAACACCGGGGAGCTGTTTTTT	CSVVVVALSNTGELFF
TRBD1	NA	TRBJ2-5	TRBV4-2	TGTGCCAGCAGCCACCCGATAGGGGGCGGGCAAGAGACCCAGTACTTC	CASSHPIGGGQETQYF
TRBD2	NA	TRBJ2-7	TRBV30	TGTGCCTGGAGTAAGGGCGGACTTAGCGGGGACGGATACGAGCAGTACTTC	CAWSKGGLSGDGYEQYF
TRBD2	NA	TRBJ2-4	TRBV18	TGTGCCAGCTCACCGCGGACTAGCGGGGGAGTCCTAGCCAAAAACATTCAGTACTTC	CASSPRTSGGVLAKNIQYF
NA	NA	TRBJ1-2	TRBV12-3/TRBV12-4	TGTGCCAGCAGTTTCGGGGAAAGTGTCTATGGCTACACCTTC	CASSFGESVYGYTF
TRBD1	NA	TRBJ2-3	TRBV20-1	TGCAGTGTTACGGGACGGGACAGGGTCACGATCCGCACAGATACGCAGTATTTT	CSVTGRDRVTIRTDTQYF
NA	few	TRBJ1-6	TRBV3-1	TGTGCCAGCAGTCTCAACAGGGATCCCCTCCACTTT	CASSLNRDPLHF
TRBD1	NA	TRBJ2-7	TRBV7-9	TGTGCCAGCAGCTTAGTATCGGTGACAGGGAACGAGCAGTACTTC	CASSLVSVTGNEQYF
TRBD2	NA	TRBJ2-1	TRBV6-2/TRBV6-3	TGTGCCAGCAGTTACGGGACTAGCGGACTCTACAATGAGCAGTTCTTC	CASSYGTSGLYNEQFF
TRBD2	few	TRBJ2-6	TRBV20-1	TGCAGTGCTACTAGCGGGCAAGCCAACGTCCTGACTTTC	CSATSGQANVLTF
NA	NA	TRBJ2-7	TRBV27	TGTGCCAGCAGTTTGTCACGGTCCTACGAGCAGTACTTC	CASSLSRSYEQYF
NA	NA	TRBJ2-7	TRBV5-1	TGCGCCAGCAGCCTACGGACGGGAACCGACGAGCAGTACTTC	CASSLRTGTDEQYF
NA	few	TRBJ1-1	TRBV5-1	TGCGCCAGCAGCTTACATGGGACGGCGAACACTGAAGCTTTCTTT	CASSLHGTANTEAFF
TRBD1	few	TRBJ2-2	TRBV12-3/TRBV12-4	TGTGCCAGCAGTTCGGGACAGGGGGTCGGCACCGGGGAGCTGTTTTTT	CASSSGQGVGTGELFF
TRBD2	NA	TRBJ2-2	TRBV9	TGTGCCAGCAGCAAGGGACTAGCGGGTTCCCCCGGGGAGCTGTTTTTT	CASSKGLAGSPGELFF
TRBD2	NA	TRBJ2-1	TRBV5-6	TGTGCCAGCAGCTTGTCGGCTAGCGGGATCGATGAGCAGTTCTTC	CASSLSASGIDEQFF
TRBD1	few	TRBJ2-2	TRBV7-9	TGTGCCAGCAGCTTAACCCCCCGCGGACAGGGGGCGAACACCGGGGAGCTGTTTTTT	CASSLTPRGQGANTGELFF
NA	NA	TRBJ2-2	TRBV12-3/TRBV12-4	TGTGCCAGCACCCTGCCGGGCCTCAACACCGGGGAGCTGTTTTTT	CASTLPGLNTGELFF
NA	few	TRBJ2-3	TRBV12-3/TRBV12-4	TGTGCCAGCAGTTTTAGTAGTGAGAGTACAGATACGCAGTATTTT	CASSFSSESTDTQYF
NA	few	TRBJ1-2	TRBV27	TGTGCCAGCAGGAGTGGGGAGGGCGCCTATGGCTACACCTTC	CASRSGEGAYGYTF
NA	few	TRBJ1-5	TRBV15	TGTGCCACCAGCAGAGATCAGGGACAAGTGGATCAGCCCCAGCATTTT	CATSRDQGQVDQPQHF
TRBD1	few	TRBJ2-7	TRBV5-1	TGCGCCAGCAGCCTCCGGGACAGAGGGACCTACGAGCAGTACTTC	CASSLRDRGTYEQYF
NA	NA	TRBJ2-5	TRBV20-1	TGCAGTGCTAGAGATCGGAAAGCAGCGGGAGAGACCCAGTACTTC	CSARDRKAAGETQYF
NA	NA	TRBJ1-3	TRBV29-1	TGCAGCGTTGAAGGCGTCTCTGGAAACACCATATATTTT	CSVEGVSGNTIYF
NA	NA	TRBJ1-2	TRBV27	TGTGCCAGCAGCCCAGGGGTCTACTATGGCTACACCTTC	CASSPGVYYGYTF
NA	NA	TRBJ2-7	TRBV25-1	TGTGCCAGCAGTGAAGGGGTGGAGCAGTACTTC	CASSEGVEQYF
TRBD1	NA	TRBJ1-5	TRBV28	TGTGCCAGCAGTTTATACCAGGGGGGGAGCAATCAGCCCCAGCATTTT	CASSLYQGGSNQPQHF
NA	few	TRBJ2-5	TRBV10-3	TGTGCCATCAGTTCTACGTACCAAGAGACCCAGTACTTC	CAISSTYQETQYF
TRBD2	NA	TRBJ2-7	TRBV12-3/TRBV12-4	TGTGCCAGCAGTCCCCCGGCGGGACTAGCGGGACAACCGCGCCCCGGTTGGCAGTACTTC	CASSPPAGLAGQPRPGWQYF
TRBD1	few	TRBJ1-5	TRBV25-1	TGTGCCAGCAGCGCGGGACAGGGGGTCGGTAGCAATCAGCCCCAGCATTTT	CASSAGQGVGSNQPQHF
NA	NA	TRBJ1-1	TRBV6-5	TGTGCCAGCAGTTGGGCTGAAGAACAGCATAAAGCTTTCTTT	CASSWAEEQHKAFF
NA	few	TRBJ2-5	TRBV15	TGTGCCACCAGCAGAGGAGCCGGGGGCCGGCAAGAGACCCAGTACTTC	CATSRGAGGRQETQYF
TRBD2	NA	TRBJ2-7	TRBV4-2	TGTGCCAGCAGCCAAACGGGGGGAAGCTCCTACGAGCAGTACTTC	CASSQTGGSSYEQYF
NA	many	TRBJ2-1	TRBV27	TGTGCCAGTTTCTCCGGGGAAAGGAACAATGAGCAGTTCTTC	CASFSGERNNEQFF
NA	NA	TRBJ2-1	TRBV7-2	TGTGCCAGCAGCTTAGCGGCCAACTACAATGAGCAGTTCTTC	CASSLAANYNEQFF
TRBD1	few	TRBJ1-5	TRBV5-6	TGTGCCAGCAGCTGGGGACAGGGGAGCAATCAGCCCCAGCATTTT	CASSWGQGSNQPQHF
NA	NA	TRBJ2-2	TRBV27	TGTGCCAGCAGTTTATTGAGTAGGGGACGCCCCACCGGGGAGCTGTTTTTT	CASSLLSRGRPTGELFF
TRBD1	few	TRBJ2-7	TRBV12-3/TRBV12-4	TGTGCCAGCAGCAAACAGGGGGCCTTATCCTACGAGCAGTACTTC	CASSKQGALSYEQYF
TRBD1	NA	TRBJ1-1	TRBV20-1	TGCAGTGCTAGAGATCCGAGGACAGGGAGGGGGAACACTGAAGCTTTCTTT	CSARDPRTGRGNTEAFF